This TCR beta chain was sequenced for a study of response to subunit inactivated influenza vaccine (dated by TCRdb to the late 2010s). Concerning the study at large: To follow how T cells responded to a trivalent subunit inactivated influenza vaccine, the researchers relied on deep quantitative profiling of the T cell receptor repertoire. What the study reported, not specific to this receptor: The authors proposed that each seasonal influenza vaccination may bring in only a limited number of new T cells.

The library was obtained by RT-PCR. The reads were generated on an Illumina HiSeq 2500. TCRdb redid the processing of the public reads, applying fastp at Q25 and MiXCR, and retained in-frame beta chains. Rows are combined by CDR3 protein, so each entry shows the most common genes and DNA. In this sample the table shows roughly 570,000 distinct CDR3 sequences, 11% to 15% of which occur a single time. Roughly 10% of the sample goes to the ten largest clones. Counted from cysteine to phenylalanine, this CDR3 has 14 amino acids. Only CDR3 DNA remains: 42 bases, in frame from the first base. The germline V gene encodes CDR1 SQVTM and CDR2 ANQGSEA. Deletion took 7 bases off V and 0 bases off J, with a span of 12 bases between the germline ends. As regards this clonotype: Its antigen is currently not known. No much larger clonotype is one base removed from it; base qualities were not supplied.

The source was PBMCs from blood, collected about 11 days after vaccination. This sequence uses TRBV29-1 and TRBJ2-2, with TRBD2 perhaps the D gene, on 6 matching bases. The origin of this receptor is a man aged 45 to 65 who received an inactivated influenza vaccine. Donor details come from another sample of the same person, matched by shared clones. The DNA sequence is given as TGCAGCGGGAGGGGACTGTCGAACACCGGGGAGCTGTTTTTT. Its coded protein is CSGRGLSNTGELFF.